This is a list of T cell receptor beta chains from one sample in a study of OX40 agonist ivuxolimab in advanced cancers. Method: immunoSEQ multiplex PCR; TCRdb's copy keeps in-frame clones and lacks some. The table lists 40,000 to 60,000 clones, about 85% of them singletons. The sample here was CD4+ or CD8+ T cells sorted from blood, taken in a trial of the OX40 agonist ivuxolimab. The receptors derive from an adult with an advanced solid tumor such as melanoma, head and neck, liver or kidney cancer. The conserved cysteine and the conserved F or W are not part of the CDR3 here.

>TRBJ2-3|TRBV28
ASSRAISTDTQY
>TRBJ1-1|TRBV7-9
ASSPWTGENTEAF
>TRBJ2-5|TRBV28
ASTDQETQY
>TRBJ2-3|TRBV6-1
ASSPTGVTDTQY
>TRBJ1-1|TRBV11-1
ASSLAPGTEAF
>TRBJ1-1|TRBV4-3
ASSQVGGNTEAF
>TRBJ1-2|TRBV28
ASNPGTVYGYT
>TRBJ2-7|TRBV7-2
ASSLRLLSYEQY
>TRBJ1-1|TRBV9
ASSAGQGWDTEAF
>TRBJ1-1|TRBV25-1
ARPEVGQGQSTEAF
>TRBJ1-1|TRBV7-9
ASSSRRSDRNTEAF
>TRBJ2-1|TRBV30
AWSEGLAGHEQF
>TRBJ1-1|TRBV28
ASSATQSEAF
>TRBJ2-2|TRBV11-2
ASSLGRTGELF
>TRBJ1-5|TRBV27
ASSYSGVDQPQH
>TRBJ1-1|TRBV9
ASSPRQGMNTEAF
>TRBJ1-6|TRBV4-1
ASRVEYNSPLH
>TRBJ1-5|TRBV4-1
ASSQGQQLQPQH
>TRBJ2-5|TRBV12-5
ASGFQGETQY
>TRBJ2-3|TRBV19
ASSIGGGSDTQY
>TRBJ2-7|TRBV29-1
SVARNYEQY
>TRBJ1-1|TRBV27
ASRGRVRIDTEAF
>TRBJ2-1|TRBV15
ATTGPGTYNEQF
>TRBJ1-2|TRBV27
ASSLSGWGGYGYT
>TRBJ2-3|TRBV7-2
ASIESDTQY
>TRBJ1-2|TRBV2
ASTPRGGGYT
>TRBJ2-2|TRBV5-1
ASSFEEANTGELF
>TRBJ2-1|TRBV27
ASGKRGGRDEQF
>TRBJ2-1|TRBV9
ASSVTSGGNYNEQF
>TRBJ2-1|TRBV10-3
AINSDYNEQF
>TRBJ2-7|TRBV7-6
ASSPGQGYEQY
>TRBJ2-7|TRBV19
ASSIGQGNFNEQY
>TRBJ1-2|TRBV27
ASSFGQGGHYGYT
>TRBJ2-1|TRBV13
ASSLGTGEQF
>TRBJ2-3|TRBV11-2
ASSRTGFGTDTQY
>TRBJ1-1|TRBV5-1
ASSLEPGPEAF
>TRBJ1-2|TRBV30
AWSPGEGTAYGYT
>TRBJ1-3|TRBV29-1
SVMTVDSGNTIY
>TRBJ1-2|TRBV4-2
ASSYWSFTNYGYT
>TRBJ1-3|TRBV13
ASSSRGDRTSTNTIY
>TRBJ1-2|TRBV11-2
ASSPSTSQGWYVYGYT
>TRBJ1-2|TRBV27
ASSLGRDSLSGYT
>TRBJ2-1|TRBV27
ASTVQGAARHNEQF
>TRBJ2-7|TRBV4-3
ASSPRVQGLTEQY
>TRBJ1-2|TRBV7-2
ASSPTGGQVYGYT
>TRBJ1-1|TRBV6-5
ASSYVSNTEAF
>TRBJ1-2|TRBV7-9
ASSSRDDIIAGYT
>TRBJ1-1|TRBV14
ASSISYWDTEAF
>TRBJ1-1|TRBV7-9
ASSPAGTGITEAF
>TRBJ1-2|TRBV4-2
ASSQEQDTNYGYT
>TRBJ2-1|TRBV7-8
ASSPLSGLAWNEQF
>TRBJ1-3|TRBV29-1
SVDGGEVDTIY
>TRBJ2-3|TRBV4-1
ASRLTSGVGDTQY